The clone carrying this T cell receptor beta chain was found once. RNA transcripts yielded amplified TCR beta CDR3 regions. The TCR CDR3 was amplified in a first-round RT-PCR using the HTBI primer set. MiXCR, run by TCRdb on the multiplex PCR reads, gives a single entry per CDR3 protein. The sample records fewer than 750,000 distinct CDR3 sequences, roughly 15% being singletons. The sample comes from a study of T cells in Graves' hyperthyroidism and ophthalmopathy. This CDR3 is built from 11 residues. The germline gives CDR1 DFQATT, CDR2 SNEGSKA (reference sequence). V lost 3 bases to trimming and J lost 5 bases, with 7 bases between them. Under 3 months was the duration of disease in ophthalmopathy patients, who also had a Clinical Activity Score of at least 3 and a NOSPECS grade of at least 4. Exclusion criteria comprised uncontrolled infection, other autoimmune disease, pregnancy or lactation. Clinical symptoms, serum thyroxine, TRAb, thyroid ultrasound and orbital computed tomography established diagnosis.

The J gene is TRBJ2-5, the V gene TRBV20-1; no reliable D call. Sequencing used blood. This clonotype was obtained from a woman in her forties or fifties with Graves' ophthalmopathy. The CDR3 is CSARHGETQYF. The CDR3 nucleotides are TGCAGTGCTAGGCATGGGGAGACCCAGTACTTC.